One sample yielded the 23 T cell receptor beta chains listed below, sequenced in a study of T cells in women clearing cervical HPV infection. Here immunoSEQ multiplex PCR was the method, and the copy in TCRdb shows in-frame clones only, minus some. This table holds 22,000 or so clones. Sequences were obtained from blood buffy coat. These receptors were obtained from a woman between 18 and 70 years old with a cervical HPV16 infection that either progressed to CIN3+ or cleared (not recorded which).

Turning to this clone: Read data end 3 residues before the CDR3 end; the end is taken from the germline J gene. This chain uses TRBV29-1 with TRBJ1-1; tentatively, D is TRBD1 (5 bases). This CDR3 contains 15 residues. V was cut by 3 bases and J by 1 base, with 15 bases left in between. Per germline, CDR1 SQVTM and CDR2 ANQGSEA. This CDR3 reads CSVEGAGPGNTEAFF. Incomplete CDR3 DNA: TGCAGCGTTGAGGGCGCGGGGCCGGGGAACACTGAA.

On this clone: With the read ending 3 residues before the CDR3 end, the germline J gene is used to fill in that end. V gene TRBV5-1 combines with J gene TRBJ1-2; 8 bases fit TRBD1. Trimming cost V 6 bases and J 4 bases; bases outside gene matches: 17. CDR1 is SGHRS, CDR2 YFSETQ, per germline. The CDR3 is 17 amino acids. CDR3 sequence reads: CASKNQQGDKTRYGYTF. CDR3 bases read: TGCGCCAGCAAAAACCAACAGGGGGATAAAACCCGCTATGGC. Combining the CDR3 with reference TRBV5-1 and TRBJ1-2 gives the whole variable domain KAGVTQTPRYLIKTRGQQVTLSCSPISGHRSVSWYQQTPGQGLQFLFEYFSETQRNKGNFPGRFSGRQFSNSRSEMNVSTLELGDSALYLCASKNQQGDKTRYGYTFGSGTRLTVV.

Points on this clone: The read falls 3 residues short of the CDR3 end, and the missing part is taken from the germline J gene. The genes are TRBV29-1 and TRBJ2-7; D is perhaps TRBD2 (6 bases). The CDR3 has 13 amino acids. CDR1 and CDR2 from the germline V gene are SQVTM and ANQGSEA. Trimming pared 2 bases from V and 4 bases from J, leaving 12 bases between. The CDR3 reads CSVERRAKYEQYF. CDR3 DNA (partial): TGCAGCGTTGAACGGAGGGCTAAGTACGAG.

Comment on this clone: The read ends 3 residues early relative to the CDR3; the germline J gene fills the gap. The chain employs TRBV30 and TRBJ1-1; D might be TRBD1 (5 bases). CDR1 is GTSNPN, CDR2 SVGIG, per germline (reference sequence). The CDR3 contains 14 residues. The V and J ends lost 0 bases and 1 base respectively, with 9 bases between them. CDR3 protein: CAWSVYGQNTEAFF. CDR3 DNA (partial): TGTGCCTGGAGTGTTTATGGACAGAACACTGAA.

Turning to this clone: The CDR3 goes on 3 residues after the read ends, and that part is filled in from the germline J gene. The V gene is TRBV18, the J gene TRBJ1-2; 10 bases line up with TRBD1. V shed 3 bases and J 3 bases; nucleotides not matched to a gene: 4. CDR3 length: 15 residues. CDR1 KGHSH and CDR2 LQKENI come from the germline V gene. Incomplete CDR3 DNA: TGTGCCAGCTCACCGTCCGGACAGGGGGACTATGGC. Amino acids: CASSPSGQGDYG. The entire CDR3 protein is CASSPSGQGDYGYTF.

Partial CDR3 DNA: TGTGCCAGCCGGGGGGGGGAG. Its protein product is CASRGGE. The entire CDR3 protein reads CASRGGELFF. This chain links TRBV2 with TRBJ2-2; the D gene is possibly TRBD2 (6 bases). Coverage ceases 3 residues before the CDR3 finishes, and the germline J gene fills in the end. The germline V and J ends were trimmed by 8 bases and 8 bases, with 6 bases remaining between them. The CDR3 contains 10 residues. CDR1 is SNHLY and CDR2 is FYNNEI in the germline V gene.

On this clone: The read falls 3 residues short of the CDR3 end, and the missing part is taken from the germline J gene. This chain connects TRBV28 to TRBJ1-2, with D perhaps matching TRBD1 (6 bases). Germline values: CDR1 MDHEN, CDR2 SYDVKM. Trimming cost V 3 bases and J 7 bases, with 15 bases left between them. This CDR3 has 14 amino acids. The covered CDR3 bases are TGTGCCAGCAGTTTTGACAGGACCCCTGGTGGC. Protein product: CASSFDRTPGG. The CDR3 as a whole reads CASSFDRTPGGYTF.

For this clone: The sequence runs out 3 residues before the end of the CDR3; the remainder is reconstructed from the germline J gene. The V and J genes are TRBV5-5 and TRBJ1-2; 8 nucleotides match TRBD1. CDR1 and CDR2 (germline): SGHKS, YYEKEE (reference sequence). The CDR3 extends over 14 amino acids. The CDR3 spells CASSSNQGAQGYTF. CDR3 DNA, as far as it was read: TGTGCCAGCAGCTCGAACCAGGGGGCGCAGGGC.

Note on this clone: The read is 3 residues too short to cover the CDR3 end, so that end is filled in from the germline J gene. The V gene is TRBV4-2, the J gene TRBJ2-3; 8 nucleotides agree with TRBD2. There are 17 residues in the CDR3. Germline CDR1 LGHNA, CDR2 YNFKEQ. CDR3: CASSQTPGLVIRETQYF. CDR3 DNA (partial): TGTGCCAGCAGCCAAACACCGGGACTAGTGATCCGTGAGACG.

Concerning this clone: The observed sequence ends 3 residues before the CDR3 terminus, with the missing tail filled in from the germline J gene. The rearrangement links TRBV11-2 to TRBJ1-1, with no clear D. The CDR3 totals 13 residues. The germline V and J ends were trimmed by 1 base and 3 bases, with 6 bases remaining between them. Germline loops: CDR1 SGHAT, CDR2 FQNNGV. This chain's CDR3 is CASSLGQYTEAFF. The CDR3 DNA, read in part, is TGTGCCAGCAGCTTAGGACAATACACTGAA. The variable domain in full, completed from reference TRBV11-2 and TRBJ1-1, reads EAGVAQSPRYKIIEKRQSVAFWCNPISGHATLYWYQQILGQGPKLLIQFQNNGVVDDSQLPKDRFSAERLKGVDSTLKIQPAKLEDSAVYLCASSLGQYTEAFFGQGTRLTVV.

For this clone: The read ends 3 residues before the CDR3 terminus; that terminus is restored from the germline J gene. The rearrangement uses TRBV12-3 or TRBV12-4 and TRBJ2-7; TRBD1 matches at 8 bases. The CDR3 covers 15 residues. After removal of 6 bases from V and 3 bases from J, the junction contained 10 bases not matched to a gene. CDR3 bases read: TGTGCCAGCAGCCAACGGACAGGGCTCCTCTACGAG. The encoded protein is CASSQRTGLLYE. The CDR3, in full, reads CASSQRTGLLYEQYF.

Notes on this clone: The sequenced fragment ends 3 residues before the CDR3 boundary, so the rest is inferred from the germline J gene. The rearrangement links TRBV19 to TRBJ2-2; TRBD1 is a possible D gene (5 bases). CDR3 length: 13 amino acids. Germline assignment: CDR1 LNHDA and CDR2 SQIVND (reference sequence). CDR3 DNA, as far as it was read: TGTGCCAGTAGTAGCCAGGGTAGTGAAAAG. Encoded protein: CASSSQGSEK. The full CDR3 sequence reads CASSSQGSEKLFF.

Worth noting for this clone: From the germline J gene comes the end of the CDR3, since the read stops 3 residues before it. Other DNA sequences of this sample code for an identical CDR3. The V gene is TRBV28, the J gene TRBJ2-1; possible D gene TRBD2, 6 bases. The germline CDR1 and CDR2 sequences are MDHEN and SYDVKM. Trimming left V 2 bases short and J 9 bases short, with 20 bases between. The CDR3 runs 16 residues. The CDR3 region is CASSLAGTDWGGEQFF. The CDR3 DNA, read in part, is TGTGCCAGCAGTTTAGCGGGGACGGACTGGGGTGGTGAG.

About this clone: The read ends 3 residues early relative to the CDR3; the germline J gene fills the gap. V gene TRBV5-1 combines with J gene TRBJ2-1; 12 bases agree with TRBD2. The trim removed 5 bases at V and 7 bases at J, leaving 10 bases unmatched. This CDR3 contains 16 residues. CDR1 SGHRS and CDR2 YFSETQ come from the germline V gene. The CDR3 bases that were read are TGCGCCAGCAGACTATTAACCGGGACTAGCGGGAATGAG. Amino acids: CASRLLTGTSGNE. Given in full, the CDR3 is CASRLLTGTSGNEQFF.

Comment on this clone: The read finishes 3 residues shy of the CDR3 end, and the germline J gene is used to complete it. The chain has TRBV7-9 and TRBJ1-2, with D possibly matching TRBD1 (6 bases). V was cut by 5 bases and J by 6 bases, with 13 bases left in between. The germline V gene has CDR1 SEHNR and CDR2 FQNEAQ (reference sequence). This CDR3 is 13 amino acids long. The part of the CDR3 DNA that was read is TGTGCCAGCAGCCAAAACCAGGGGAATGGC. It translates to CASSQNQGNG. The full CDR3 reads CASSQNQGNGYTF.

Regarding this clone: The read comes to an end 3 residues before the CDR3 does, leaving the germline J gene to fill in the end. The V and J genes are TRBV30 and TRBJ1-2; 9 nucleotides line up with TRBD1. V trimming: 5 bases; J trimming: 2 bases; junction bases outside the gene matches: 3. CDR1 is GTSNPN, CDR2 SVGIG, per germline (reference sequence). The CDR3 length is 13 residues. The CDR3 DNA, read in part, is TGTGCCTGGGGGACAGGGACCAACTATGGC. This translates into CAWGTGTNYG. Given in full, the CDR3 is CAWGTGTNYGYTF. Complete variable domain (other parts from reference TRBV30 and TRBJ1-2): SQTIHQWPATLVQPVGSPLSLECTVEGTSNPNLYWYRQAAGRGLQLLFYSVGIGQISSEVPQNLSASRPQDRQFILSSKKLLLSDSGFYLCAWGTGTNYGYTFGSGTRLTVV.

Notes on this clone: The read terminates 3 residues before the CDR3 end, so the remaining end is supplied by the germline J gene. The genes are TRBV28 and TRBJ2-3, with D perhaps TRBD2 (5 bases). The CDR3 extends over 13 amino acids. CDR1 is MDHEN, CDR2 SYDVKM, per germline. The V end lost 7 bases, the J end lost 2 bases, and 10 bases lay between the germline ends. CDR3 region: CASISGNTDTQYF. CDR3 DNA, as far as it was read: TGTGCCAGCATATCGGGGAACACAGATACG.

In the case of this clone: The read terminates 3 residues ahead of where the CDR3 ends, so the germline J gene completes it. This sequence joins TRBV5-6 and TRBJ2-5; 7 nucleotides agree with TRBD1. V lost 4 bases, J lost 5 bases, and 8 bases stayed unmatched. This CDR3 has 14 amino acids. The germline CDR1 and CDR2 sequences are SGHDT and YYEEEE. CDR3 residues: CASSALQGMETQYF. CDR3 DNA (partial): TGTGCCAGCAGCGCGCTACAGGGGATGGAGACC.

On this clone: The read falls 3 residues short of the CDR3 end, and the missing part is taken from the germline J gene. The rearrangement uses TRBV5-1 and TRBJ2-2; no definite D call. V was shortened by 4 bases and J by 5 bases, with 18 bases between the two germline ends. The CDR3 totals 16 residues. The V gene's germline CDR1 is SGHRS and CDR2 YFSETQ. The sequenced part of the CDR3 DNA is TGCGCCAGCAGCCCGACACCACCGGCCGAAACCGGGGAG. This gives the protein CASSPTPPAETGE. From start to end, the CDR3 is CASSPTPPAETGELFF.

The sequenced CDR3 bases are TGTGCCAGCAGAGGACAGGGATTGAACACCGGGGAG. Translation gives CASRGQGLNTGE. The full CDR3 sequence reads CASRGQGLNTGELFF. This sequence joins TRBV2 and TRBJ2-2, with 8 bases aligning to TRBD1. The read terminates 3 residues before the CDR3 end, so the remaining end is supplied by the germline J gene. CDR3 length: 15 residues. Germline V gene sequence: CDR1 SNHLY, CDR2 FYNNEI. V was clipped by 6 bases and J by 1 base; unmatched bases: 4.

The CDR3 sequence: CASSLSRYEQYF. The part of the CDR3 DNA that was read is TGTGCCAGCAGTTTGTCCAGGTACGAG. V usage is TRBV28 and J usage is TRBJ2-7; D is ambiguous. The observed sequence ends 3 residues before the CDR3 terminus, with the missing tail filled in from the germline J gene. Trimming took off 3 bases at V and 4 bases at J, with 7 bases between the two ends. The CDR3 extends over 12 amino acids. Germline V lookup: CDR1 MDHEN, CDR2 SYDVKM. The entire variable domain, with the rest obtained from reference TRBV28 and TRBJ2-7, is as follows: DVKVTQSSRYLVKRTGEKVFLECVQDMDHENMFWYRQDPGLGLRLIYFSYDVKMKEKGDIPEGYSVSREKKERFSLILESASTNQTSMYLCASSLSRYEQYFGPGTRLTVT.

With respect to this clone: The CDR3 end falls 3 residues outside the read, so it is completed with the germline J gene. Other DNA sequences within the sample encode an identical CDR3. The chain employs TRBV19 and TRBJ2-1, with D possibly being TRBD2 (6 bases). Trimming took off 3 bases at V and 4 bases at J, with 7 bases between the two ends. CDR1 and CDR2 (germline): LNHDA, SQIVND (reference sequence). This CDR3 has 13 amino acids. CDR3 DNA, as far as it was read: TGTGCCAGTAGTATGGCGGGATACAATGAG. This sequence encodes CASSMAGYNE. The CDR3 in full is CASSMAGYNEQFF.

About this clone itself: The DNA ends 3 residues before the CDR3 does, and the rest of the CDR3 is filled in from the germline J gene. This chain uses TRBV7-2 with TRBJ1-1; no clear D. CDR3 size: 16 residues. Germline V gives CDR1 SGHTA, CDR2 FQGNSA. The V end was cut by 0 bases, the J end by 4 bases, with 15 bases between. CDR3 DNA (partial): TGTGCCAGCAGCTTAGCGGCCAGGCCCCGGGGCACTGAA. It is translated as CASSLAARPRGTE. The whole CDR3 sequence is CASSLAARPRGTEAFF.